These 17 T cell receptor beta chains were all obtained from the same sample, sequenced in a study of memory CD4+ T cells and cytomegalovirus serostatus. Single viable CD3+CD4+CD8-CD45RO+ cells were sorted as the memory CD4+ T cells. The data were produced by immunoSEQ multiplex PCR, yet TCRdb's version contains in-frame clones alone and is incomplete. The top ten clones hold approximately 4.5% of a sample with roughly 67,000 clones, about 78% of them seen once. Sequencing was done on a sample of memory CD4+ T cells from blood. Receptors were obtained from an adult in good health and CMV-seropositive.

The J gene is TRBJ2-1, the V gene TRBV4-2; 10 positions match TRBD2. V shed 0 bases and J 10 bases; nucleotides not matched to a gene: 9. Per germline, CDR1 LGHNA and CDR2 YNFKEQ. This CDR3 is built from 16 residues. CDR3 nucleotide sequence: TGTGCCAGCAGCCAAGAAGCTAGCGGGAGTTTGGACGAGCAGTTCTTC. Its translation: CASSQEASGSLDEQFF.

The genes are TRBV5-1 and TRBJ2-7; perhaps TRBD1 as D (6 bases). Looked up from germline, CDR1 is SGHRS and CDR2 is YFSETQ. The CDR3 consists of 14 residues. Between the trimmed V and J ends, which lost 0 bases and 3 bases, there was a span of 10 bases. The CDR3 protein is CASSLGQGHYEQYF. CDR3 coding DNA: TGCGCCAGCAGCTTGGGGCAGGGGCACTACGAGCAGTACTTC.

This clone came up a few times. The chain has TRBV9 and TRBJ1-1; 10 bases agree with TRBD1. The CDR3 sequence is 14 residues long. The V gene end was trimmed by 2 bases and the J gene end by 6 bases; junction bases not matched to a gene: 4. Germline V gene data show CDR1 as SGDLS and CDR2 as YYNGEE. The CDR3 nucleotides read TGTGCCAGCAGCGTGGGACAGGGGTTACCTGAAGCTTTCTTT. As protein: CASSVGQGLPEAFF.

This chain connects TRBV7-9 to TRBJ2-4; 8 bases fit TRBD1. Trimming at V came to 5 bases and at J to 3 bases, leaving 15 bases not matched to a gene. CDR3 length: 18 residues. Looked up from germline, CDR1 is SEHNR and CDR2 is FQNEAQ (reference sequence). This CDR3 reads CASSRWTGQGKGKNIQYF. The CDR3 region has the DNA TGTGCCAGCAGCCGCTGGACCGGACAGGGTAAAGGCAAAAACATTCAGTACTTC.

The V gene is TRBV28, the J gene TRBJ2-7, with no clear D. Per the germline V gene, CDR1 is MDHEN and CDR2 is SYDVKM. The CDR3 is 13 residues long. V was shortened by 3 bases and J by 5 bases, with 11 bases between the two germline ends. The CDR3 DNA reads as TGTGCCAGCAGTTTCCGGTTAGGAGACGAGCAGTACTTC. It codes for CASSFRLGDEQYF.

The V gene is TRBV5-1, the J gene TRBJ2-7; TRBD1 aligns across 12 bases. V shed 7 bases and J 3 bases; nucleotides not matched to a gene: 11. The germline V gene has CDR1 SGHRS and CDR2 YFSETQ. CDR3 length equals 16 residues. The CDR3 reads CASSRDRGRGFYEQYF. As DNA, the CDR3 is TGCGCCAGCTCCCGGGACAGGGGGCGCGGGTTCTACGAGCAGTACTTC.

This chain connects TRBV2 to TRBJ1-5; tentatively, D is TRBD1 (6 bases). V was clipped by 6 bases and J by 2 bases, with 14 bases between them. Germline V gene lookup returns CDR1 SNHLY and CDR2 FYNNEI. The CDR3 runs to 15 residues. The CDR3 here is CASRRDIQGNQPQHF. CDR3 DNA sequence: TGTGCCAGCAGGAGGGACATTCAAGGCAATCAGCCCCAGCATTTT.

The rearrangement joins TRBV4-2 to TRBJ2-3, with 7 bases matching TRBD2. Germline V CDR1 and CDR2: LGHNA, YNFKEQ. The length of the CDR3 is 16 residues. Unmatched junction bases numbered 5, after V lost 0 bases and J lost 2 bases. The CDR3 region is CASSQDASGDTDTQYF. The CDR3 coding sequence is TGTGCCAGCAGCCAAGATGCCAGCGGGGACACAGATACGCAGTATTTT.

The CDR3 loop is CASRRQGGSYEQYF. CDR3 nucleotides: TGTGCCAGTAGAAGACAGGGGGGGTCCTACGAGCAGTACTTC. The gene calls are TRBV19 and TRBJ2-7, with TRBD1 matching over 9 bases. The germline V gene encodes CDR1 LNHDA and CDR2 SQIVND (reference sequence). V gave up 6 bases and J gave up 1 base; unmatched junction bases: 4. The CDR3 is 14 residues long.

The rearrangement links TRBV10-3 to TRBJ1-3, with TRBD1 matching over 9 bases. CDR3 size: 15 residues. The trim removed 10 bases at V and 0 bases at J, leaving 7 bases unmatched. CDR1 is ENHRY and CDR2 is SYGVKD in the germline V gene. The CDR3 region is CATFPGQGSGNTIYF. The CDR3 nucleotides are TGTGCCACGTTTCCGGGACAGGGCTCTGGAAACACCATATATTTT.

The rearrangement uses TRBV28 and TRBJ2-6, with D possibly TRBD1 on 6 matching bases. The germline V gene has CDR1 MDHEN and CDR2 SYDVKM. V was cut by 5 bases and J by 3 bases, with 17 bases left in between. The CDR3 totals 17 residues. The CDR3, as DNA: TGTGCCAGCAGTCCACCCAGTAGGGGGAGTGGGGCCAACGTCCTGACTTTC. Residues: CASSPPSRGSGANVLTF.

V gene TRBV28 combines with J gene TRBJ1-2; 7 bases fit TRBD1. The V segment lost 4 bases and the J segment 7 bases; nucleotides outside the gene matches: 15. Germline V CDR1 and CDR2: MDHEN, SYDVKM. The CDR3 sequence is 16 residues long. CDR3 in DNA: TGTGCCAGCAGTTCTACCGGGACAGCCGGTACCGCTGGCTACACCTTC. Its protein is CASSSTGTAGTAGYTF.

The V gene is TRBV28, the J gene TRBJ1-1; D unresolved. Germline V gene lookup returns CDR1 MDHEN and CDR2 SYDVKM. This CDR3 is built from 12 residues. The V end lost 5 bases, the J end lost 5 bases, and 9 bases lay between the germline ends. CDR3 sequence reads: CASSLDRTEAFF. Here the CDR3 DNA reads TGTGCCAGCAGTCTAGATAGGACTGAAGCTTTCTTT.

The chain carries TRBV28 and TRBJ1-4; D is unresolved. Germline-derived CDR1 and CDR2 are MDHEN and SYDVKM. The CDR3 spans 15 residues. V lost 5 bases and J lost 0, with 10 bases in between. The CDR3 loop is CASSGPDATNEKLFF. The CDR3 DNA sequence: TGTGCCAGCAGTGGGCCGGATGCAACTAATGAAAAACTGTTTTTT.

V is TRBV2 and J is TRBJ1-1; D might be TRBD1 (6 bases). This CDR3 contains 14 residues. V was clipped by 7 bases and J by 4 bases, with 16 bases between them. From germline, CDR1 is SNHLY and CDR2 FYNNEI. CDR3 sequence reads: CASTEDLRGTEAFF. CDR3 DNA sequence: TGTGCCAGCACCGAGGACCTCAGGGGCACTGAAGCTTTCTTT.

The chain uses TRBV6-1 and TRBJ1-5; tentatively, D is TRBD1 (6 bases). V gave up 6 bases and J gave up 5 bases, with 17 bases separating them. The CDR3 has 15 amino acids. The germline V gene encodes CDR1 MNHNS and CDR2 SASEGT. The CDR3 nucleotides are TGTGCCAGCAGGATAGGGGGGAGGGCAGATCAGCCCCAGCATTTT. This codes for CASRIGGRADQPQHF.

There are a few counts of this clone. The chain combines TRBV6-5 with TRBJ1-2; 11 positions agree with TRBD1. V was clipped by 4 bases and J by 7 bases; unmatched bases: 8. Germline values: CDR1 MNHEY, CDR2 SVGAGI. The length of the CDR3 is 15 residues. The CDR3 region has the DNA TGTGCCAGCAGTTCGCCGGGACAGGGGGAGGGTGGCTACACCTTC. Its protein is CASSSPGQGEGGYTF.